A single sample gave rise to the 29 T cell receptor beta chains below, sequenced in a study of blood T cell repertoires in COVID-19. Some clones are missing from TCRdb's copy, which holds only in-frame ones; the method was immunoSEQ multiplex PCR. The sample includes 100,000 to 150,000 clones, around 81% of them seen just once. The specimen sequenced was peripheral blood. The receptors were sampled from a man aged 55-75 years with acute or convalescent COVID-19.

The chain carries TRBV28 and TRBJ1-4; TRBD1 matches at 9 bases. The V gene's germline CDR1 is MDHEN and CDR2 SYDVKM. The CDR3 covers 17 residues. V lost 6 bases, J lost 8 bases, and 16 bases stayed unmatched. CDR3 bases: TGTGCCAGCAGCTCCGGTCCCTTTGGACAGGGGCCCGAAAAACTGTTTTTT. This gives the protein CASSSGPFGQGPEKLFF. Filled out from reference TRBV28 and TRBJ1-4, the complete variable domain reads DVKVTQSSRYLVKRTGEKVFLECVQDMDHENMFWYRQDPGLGLRLIYFSYDVKMKEKGDIPEGYSVSREKKERFSLILESASTNQTSMYLCASSSGPFGQGPEKLFFGSGTQLSVL.

This clone was seen only once. J is TRBJ1-5 and V is TRBV12-3 or TRBV12-4; D may be TRBD1 (5 bases). The germline V and J ends were trimmed by 3 bases and 15 bases, with 15 bases remaining between them. This CDR3 comprises 12 residues. CDR3 nucleotide sequence: TGTGCCAGCAGTTTTACAGGAGGGGTTTCGCATTTT. It specifies CASSFTGGVSHF.

The chain carries TRBV29-1 and TRBJ1-2, with D tentatively TRBD1 (5 bases). Germline-derived CDR1 and CDR2 are SQVTM and ANQGSEA. V gave up 6 bases and J gave up 3 bases, with 14 bases separating them. The CDR3 has 13 residues. The CDR3 loop is CSVVGAAHYGYTF. CDR3 bases: TGCAGCGTCGTAGGGGCAGCCCACTATGGCTACACCTTC. Together with reference TRBV29-1 and TRBJ1-2, the CDR3 gives the full variable domain: SAVISQKPSRDICQRGTSLTIQCQVDSQVTMMFWYRQQPGQSLTLIATANQGSEATYESGFVIDKFPISRPNLTFSTLTVSNMSPEDSSIYLCSVVGAAHYGYTFGSGTRLTVV.

The CDR3 region has the DNA TGCAGTGCTAGTCGGCGGGAAATATTAATCAATGAGCAGTTCTTC. Translated, it gives CSASRREILINEQFF. The rearrangement joins TRBV20-1 to TRBJ2-1, with D possibly being TRBD2 (6 bases). V dropped 3 bases and J dropped 6 bases, with 18 bases sitting between them. Germline loops: CDR1 DFQATT, CDR2 SNEGSKA (reference sequence). This CDR3 has 15 amino acids.

The rearrangement uses TRBV6-6 and TRBJ2-3, with 9 bases matching TRBD2. The junction had 5 bases not matched to a gene; V was cut back by 3 bases and J by 4 bases. Germline assignment: CDR1 MNHNY and CDR2 SVGAGI (reference sequence). The length of the CDR3 is 15 residues. CDR3 coding DNA: TGTGCCAGCAGTTATTGGCGGGAGGGTCCAGATACGCAGTATTTT. This gives the protein CASSYWREGPDTQYF.

V is TRBV11-3 and J is TRBJ1-6; 7 nucleotides agree with TRBD1. The CDR3 contains 17 residues. V was clipped by 6 bases and J by 7 bases; unmatched bases: 15. CDR1 SGHNT and CDR2 YENEEA come from the germline V gene. The CDR3 loop reads CASRIPRQGRNNSPLHF. CDR3 nucleotides: TGTGCCAGCAGAATTCCACGACAGGGAAGGAACAATTCACCCCTCCACTTT. The whole variable domain, remainder taken from reference TRBV11-3 and TRBJ1-6, is EAGVVQSPRYKIIEKKQPVAFWCNPISGHNTLYWYLQNLGQGPELLIRYENEEAVDDSQLPKDRFSAERLKGVDSTLKIQPAELGDSAVYLCASRIPRQGRNNSPLHFGNGTRLTVT.

The chain joins TRBV6-5 to TRBJ2-1; possibly TRBD1 for D (5 bases). CDR1 MNHEY and CDR2 SVGAGI come from the germline V gene. This CDR3 contains 14 residues. V was cut by 6 bases and J by 7 bases, with 16 bases left in between. CDR3 amino acids: CASRQRGPANEQFF. CDR3 sequence (DNA): TGTGCCAGCAGGCAAAGGGGCCCGGCAAATGAGCAGTTCTTC.

The chain is built from TRBV27 and TRBJ1-6, with D possibly matching TRBD1 (5 bases). The CDR3 length is 14 residues. V was cut by 8 bases and J by 6 bases, with 14 bases left in between. Germline lookup yields CDR1 MNHEY and CDR2 SMNVEV (reference sequence). Here the CDR3 DNA reads TGTGCCAGCCGTTGGACATCTGGTAATTCACCCCTCCACTTT. This gives the protein CASRWTSGNSPLHF.

V is TRBV5-1 and J is TRBJ2-1, with D maybe TRBD1 (6 bases). CDR3 length: 15 residues. Germline V gives CDR1 SGHRS, CDR2 YFSETQ. V was shortened by 3 bases and J by 6 bases, with 16 bases between the two germline ends. Written as DNA, the CDR3 is TGCGCCAGCAGCTCGCAACTACAGGGCCCCAATGAGCAGTTCTTC. Its translation is CASSSQLQGPNEQFF.

V usage is TRBV3-1 (or the pseudogene TRBV3-2) and J usage is TRBJ1-3; D unclear. Germline V gene lookup returns CDR1 LGHDT and CDR2 YNNKEL (reference sequence). V dropped 4 bases and J dropped 3 bases, with 10 bases sitting between them. The CDR3 consists of 14 residues. CDR3 nucleotide sequence: TGTGCCAGCAGCCCCTATTCGGGTGGAAACACCATATATTTT. Its protein is CASSPYSGGNTIYF.

The chain carries TRBV7-9 and TRBJ1-1; D gene uncertain. The CDR3 loop spans 13 amino acids. CDR1 and CDR2 (germline): SEHNR, FQNEAQ (reference sequence). V was shortened by 5 bases and J by 5 bases, with 12 bases between the two germline ends. CDR3 sequence: CASSLGGWTEAFF. CDR3 sequence (DNA): TGTGCCAGCAGCCTGGGAGGGTGGACTGAAGCTTTCTTT. Full variable domain (rest looked up from reference TRBV7-9 and TRBJ1-1): DTGVSQNPRHKITKRGQNVTFRCDPISEHNRLYWYRQTLGQGPEFLTYFQNEAQLEKSRLLSDRFSAERPKGSFSTLEIQRTEQGDSAMYLCASSLGGWTEAFFGQGTRLTVV.

The chain recombines TRBV10-3 with TRBJ2-4; D gene uncertain. V dropped 0 bases and J dropped 4 bases, with 7 bases sitting between them. Germline CDR1 ENHRY, CDR2 SYGVKD. This CDR3 region has 14 residues. The CDR3 DNA reads as TGTGCCATCAGTGAGTCCGCTACGAAAAACATTCAGTACTTC. Its translation is CAISESATKNIQYF.

V gene TRBV5-1 combines with J gene TRBJ2-7; 8 bases agree with TRBD1. The V gene end was trimmed by 3 bases and the J gene end by 1 base; junction bases not matched to a gene: 6. Germline V gene lookup returns CDR1 SGHRS and CDR2 YFSETQ. The CDR3 sequence is 15 residues long. Here the CDR3 DNA reads TGCGCCAGCAGCTCCGGGACAGGTATTTCCTACGAGCAGTACTTC. Amino acids: CASSSGTGISYEQYF.

The chain uses TRBV3-1 (or the pseudogene TRBV3-2) and TRBJ2-5; TRBD2 agrees at 8 bases. Germline CDR1 and CDR2: LGHDT and YNNKEL (reference sequence). V dropped 4 bases and J dropped 5; count of bases not matched to a gene: 9. The CDR3 length is 15 residues. The CDR3 sequence is CASSLDARGGETQYF. Here the CDR3 DNA reads TGTGCCAGCAGCCTGGACGCTCGGGGGGGGGAGACCCAGTACTTC.

This clone is labeled medium-sized. The chain joins TRBV4-1 to TRBJ2-7; 7 positions match TRBD1. The CDR3 covers 15 residues. Germline CDR1 is MGHRA and CDR2 is YSYEKL. The trim removed 4 bases at V and 6 bases at J, leaving 12 bases unmatched. The CDR3 DNA is TGCGCCAGCAGCCGAGTCCGGGACAGAAGGCGCGAGCAGTACTTC. Its translation: CASSRVRDRRREQYF.

This chain connects TRBV6-5 to TRBJ2-2, with 8 bases identical to TRBD1. The germline CDR1 and CDR2 sequences are MNHEY and SVGAGI. The CDR3 loop spans 14 amino acids. V was clipped by 6 bases and J by 7 bases; unmatched bases: 7. The CDR3 region has the DNA TGTGCCAGCAGGGCCAGGGGGCAAGTCGGGGAGCTGTTTTTT. Translation gives CASRARGQVGELFF.

The rearrangement uses TRBV28 and TRBJ1-5; 7 nucleotides agree with TRBD1. CDR1 MDHEN and CDR2 SYDVKM come from the germline V gene. This CDR3 has 13 residues. V gave up 7 bases and J gave up 11 bases; unmatched junction bases: 11. The CDR3 region is CASTWTGGLAQHF. The DNA for the CDR3 is TGTGCCAGCACCTGGACAGGTGGGTTGGCCCAGCATTTT. The full variable domain, rest sourced from reference TRBV28 and TRBJ1-5, is DVKVTQSSRYLVKRTGEKVFLECVQDMDHENMFWYRQDPGLGLRLIYFSYDVKMKEKGDIPEGYSVSREKKERFSLILESASTNQTSMYLCASTWTGGLAQHFGDGTRLSIL.

The V call is TRBV12-3 or TRBV12-4, the J call TRBJ1-1, with D possibly matching TRBD1 (6 bases). CDR3 length: 12 amino acids. V shed 5 bases and J shed 8 bases, with 12 bases lying between them. This CDR3 reads CASSGPGTEAFF. The CDR3 DNA reads TGTGCCAGCAGTGGGCCCGGGACAGAAGCTTTCTTT.

This chain links TRBV13 with TRBJ2-1; TRBD2 agrees at 9 bases. V trimming: 1 base; J trimming: 2 bases; junction bases outside the gene matches: 6. Germline V CDR1 and CDR2: PRHDT, FYEKMQ (reference sequence). The CDR3 is 17 amino acids. The CDR3 is CASSLAASGTAYNEQFF. Written as DNA, the CDR3 is TGTGCCAGCAGCTTAGCGGCTAGCGGGACAGCCTACAATGAGCAGTTCTTC.

The rearrangement joins TRBV5-4 to TRBJ1-6, with D tentatively TRBD1 (6 bases). The ends were cut back, 1 base at V and 5 bases at J, with 16 bases in the middle. Germline values: CDR1 SGHNT, CDR2 YYREEE (reference sequence). The CDR3 has 17 residues. Here the CDR3 DNA reads TGTGCCAGCAGCTTGAAGGGCAGGGGTACAAATAATTCACCCCTCCACTTT. Encoded protein: CASSLKGRGTNNSPLHF.

The rearrangement links TRBV5-6 to TRBJ2-1; 12 bases fit TRBD2. With V trimmed by 5 bases and J by 11 bases, 14 bases remained unmatched. This CDR3 region has 16 residues. Germline CDR1 and CDR2: SGHDT and YYEEEE. The CDR3 is CASRTTSGRPTMKQFF. The CDR3 region has the DNA TGTGCCAGCAGGACCACTAGCGGGAGGCCAACAATGAAGCAGTTCTTC.

This clone was recorded once. The chain recombines TRBV4-1 with TRBJ2-6; 12 bases fit TRBD1. V lost 1 base to trimming and J lost 3 bases; unmatched junction nucleotides: 7. The germline V gene has CDR1 MGHRA and CDR2 YSYEKL. The CDR3 totals 19 residues. The CDR3 sequence: CASSQGRGQGAGGANVLTF. In DNA, the CDR3 is TGCGCCAGCAGCCAAGGTCGGGGACAGGGGGCTGGTGGGGCCAACGTCCTGACTTTC.

In this sample, this clone turned up a few times. The chain carries TRBV10-3 and TRBJ2-2, with 9 bases identical to TRBD1. Looked up from germline, CDR1 is ENHRY and CDR2 is SYGVKD. The CDR3 is 16 residues long. The V segment lost 6 bases and the J segment 4 bases; nucleotides outside the gene matches: 9. CDR3: CAIRPLDRGGTGELFF. As DNA, the CDR3 is TGTGCCATCAGACCACTGGACAGGGGAGGCACCGGGGAGCTGTTTTTT.

This chain connects TRBV5-5 to TRBJ2-7; tentative D call: TRBD2 (5 bases). V shed 3 bases and J shed 2 bases, with 18 bases lying between them. Germline CDR1 SGHKS, CDR2 YYEKEE (reference sequence). The CDR3 sequence is 16 residues long. In DNA form, the CDR3 reads TGTGCCAGCAGCTGGAGAGAGGGTCTATTAGCCTACGAGCAGTACTTC. Protein product: CASSWREGLLAYEQYF. The full variable domain, in which reference TRBV5-5 and TRBJ2-7 provide the parts outside the CDR3, is DAGVTQSPTHLIKTRGQQVTLRCSPISGHKSVSWYQQVLGQGPQFIFQYYEKEERGRGNFPDRFSARQFPNYSSELNVNALLLGDSALYLCASSWREGLLAYEQYFGPGTRLTVT.

In this sample, this clone turned up once. The chain couples TRBV4-1 to TRBJ1-2; the match to TRBD1 covers 8 bases. Germline lookup yields CDR1 MGHRA and CDR2 YSYEKL. The CDR3 consists of 16 residues. V lost 1 base, J lost 4 bases, and 8 bases stayed unmatched. CDR3 nucleotides: TGCGCCAGCAGCCAAGGGGTCGGACAGGGAGCCTATGGCTACACCTTC. It translates to CASSQGVGQGAYGYTF.

This chain connects TRBV27 to TRBJ2-7; 7 bases are a match to TRBD1. The CDR3 runs to 16 residues. The germline CDR1 and CDR2 sequences are MNHEY and SMNVEV (reference sequence). Unmatched junction bases numbered 10, after V lost 3 bases and J lost 2 bases. CDR3 loop: CASSLAPDRDPYEQYF. The CDR3 DNA follows: TGTGCCAGCAGTTTGGCCCCCGACAGGGACCCCTACGAGCAGTACTTC.

The chain links TRBV19 to TRBJ1-1; the D is unclear. The CDR3 has 14 residues. Germline CDR1 LNHDA, CDR2 SQIVND (reference sequence). Trimming took 5 bases from V and 0 from J, leaving 10 bases between them. CDR3 region: CASSQAGLNTEAFF. CDR3 DNA sequence: TGTGCCAGTAGTCAGGCAGGCCTGAACACTGAAGCTTTCTTT.

The chain employs TRBV3-1 (or the pseudogene TRBV3-2) and TRBJ2-7; no clear D. The V end was cut by 4 bases, the J end by 7 bases, with 17 bases between. Germline V lookup: CDR1 LGHDT, CDR2 YNNKEL (reference sequence). CDR3 length: 14 amino acids. CDR3 amino acids: CASSPQPAPREQYF. CDR3 DNA sequence: TGTGCCAGCAGCCCCCAACCCGCCCCGAGGGAGCAGTACTTC.

The chain uses TRBV5-1 and TRBJ2-7; D is possibly TRBD2 (6 bases). This CDR3 contains 12 residues. Trimming stripped 3 bases from V and 6 bases from J, with 10 bases between. Germline CDR1 SGHRS, CDR2 YFSETQ. The chain's CDR3 is CASSSPAGEQYF. Here the CDR3 DNA reads TGCGCCAGCAGCTCCCCAGCGGGCGAGCAGTACTTC.